This TCR beta chain was retrieved from a study of blood T cells in healthy people across ages. Findings and caveats of the study: Long-lived and aged donors differed, with more naive CD4+ cells and higher diversity in the long-lived.

This clonotype was seen only a few times. The antigen is undetermined. Using a J-beta primer mix together with a sample-barcoded 5' primer, a second PCR was run for about 6 to 11 cycles. TCRdb itself ran the 5' RACE reads through MiXCR, one entry per CDR3 protein. The sample has some 1,000,000 distinct CDR3 sequences, about 23% seen once; the top ten hold 0.75%. These data are also associated with another study on T cells of mothers and their children. That paper states: Across the analysis, no persistent microchimeric T cell clones were detected.

The sequenced sample consisted of blood. The sequence derives from a girl aged 2-10 years in good health.

The CDR3 DNA follows: TGCAGCGTTGGGCGGACAGGGATGAACACTGAAGCTTTCTTT. Protein product: CSVGRTGMNTEAFF. The genes are TRBV29-1 and TRBJ1-1, with 8 nucleotides matching TRBD1. J lost 0 bases, V lost 4 bases, and 4 bases had no gene match. The CDR3 is made up of 14 amino acids. CDR1 is SQVTM and CDR2 is ANQGSEA in the germline V gene.